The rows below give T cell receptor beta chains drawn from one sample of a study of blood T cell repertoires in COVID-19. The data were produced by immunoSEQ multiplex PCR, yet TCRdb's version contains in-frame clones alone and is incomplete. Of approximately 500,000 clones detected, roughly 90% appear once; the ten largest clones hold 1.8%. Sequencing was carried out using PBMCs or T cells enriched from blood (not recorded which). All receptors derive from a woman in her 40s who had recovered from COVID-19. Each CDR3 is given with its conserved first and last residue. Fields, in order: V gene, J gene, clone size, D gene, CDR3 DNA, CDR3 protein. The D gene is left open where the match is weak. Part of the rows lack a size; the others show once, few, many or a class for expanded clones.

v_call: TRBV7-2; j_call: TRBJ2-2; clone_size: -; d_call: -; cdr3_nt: TGTGCCAGCAGCTTAATGGCAGGGGCGACCGGGGAGCTGTTTTTT; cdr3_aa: CASSLMAGATGELFF
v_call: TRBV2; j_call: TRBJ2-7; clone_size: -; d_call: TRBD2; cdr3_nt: TGTGCCAGCAAACTAGCGAGTTTCAACGAGCAGTACTTC; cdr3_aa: CASKLASFNEQYF
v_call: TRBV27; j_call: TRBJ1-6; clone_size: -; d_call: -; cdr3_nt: TGTGCCAGCAGTTTAATGACAGTGGGTTCACCCCTCCACTTT; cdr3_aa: CASSLMTVGSPLHF
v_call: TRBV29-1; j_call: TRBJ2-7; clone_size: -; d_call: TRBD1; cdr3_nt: TGCAGCGTTGAAGGGGGACAGGGCTTTAGTTCCTACGAGCAGTACTTC; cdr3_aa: CSVEGGQGFSSYEQYF
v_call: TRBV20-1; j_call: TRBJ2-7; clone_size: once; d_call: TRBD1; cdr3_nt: TGCAGTGCTAGTCGGGACAGGGGTTACGAGCAGTACTTC; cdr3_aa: CSASRDRGYEQYF
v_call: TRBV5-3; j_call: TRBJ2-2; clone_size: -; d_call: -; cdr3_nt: TGTGCCAGAAGCTCCAAGGAGGGGGGGCGTACCGGGGAGCTGTTTTTT; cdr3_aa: CARSSKEGGRTGELFF
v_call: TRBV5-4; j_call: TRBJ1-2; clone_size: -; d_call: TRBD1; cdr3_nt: TGTGCCAGCAGCGACCCGACAGGGGCTAACTATGGCTACACCTTC; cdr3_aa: CASSDPTGANYGYTF
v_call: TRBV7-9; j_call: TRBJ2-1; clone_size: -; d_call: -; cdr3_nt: TGTGCCAGCAGCTTAAACTCCGCATCCTACAATGAGCAGTTCTTC; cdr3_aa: CASSLNSASYNEQFF
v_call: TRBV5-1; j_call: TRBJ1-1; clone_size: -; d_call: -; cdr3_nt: TGCGCCAGCAGCTTGGACAGGACCAACACTGAAGCTTTCTTT; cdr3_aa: CASSLDRTNTEAFF
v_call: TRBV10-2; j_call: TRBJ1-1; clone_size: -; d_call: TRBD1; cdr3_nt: TGCGCCAGCAGGATGGGACAGGGGCGGGGGGACACTGAAGCTTTCTTT; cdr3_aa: CASRMGQGRGDTEAFF
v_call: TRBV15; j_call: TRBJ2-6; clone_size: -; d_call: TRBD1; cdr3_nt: TGTGCCACCAGCAGATCCGGGACAGGGGCTTTCTCTGGGGCCAACGTCCTGACTTTC; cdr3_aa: CATSRSGTGAFSGANVLTF
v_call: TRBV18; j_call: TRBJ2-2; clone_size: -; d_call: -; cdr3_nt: TGTGCCAGCTCACCACTCGTTACTATGACCGGGGAGCTGTTTTTT; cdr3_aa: CASSPLVTMTGELFF
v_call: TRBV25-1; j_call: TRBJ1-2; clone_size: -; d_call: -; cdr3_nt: TGTGCCAGCAGTGAATCAAAACTCTATGGCTACACCTTC; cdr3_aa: CASSESKLYGYTF
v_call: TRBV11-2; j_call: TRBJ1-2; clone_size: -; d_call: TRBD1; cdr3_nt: TGTGCCAGCAGCCCTATTGGGGAATCGGGACAGGGTTATGGCTACACCTTC; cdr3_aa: CASSPIGESGQGYGYTF
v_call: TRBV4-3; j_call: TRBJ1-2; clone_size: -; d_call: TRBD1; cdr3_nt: TGCGCCAGCAGCCAATTCACAGGGGCTACTAACTATGGCTACACCTTC; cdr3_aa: CASSQFTGATNYGYTF
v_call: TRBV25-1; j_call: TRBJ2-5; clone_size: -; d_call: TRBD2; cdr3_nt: TGTGCCAGCAGTCCCAGCGGGAGTGGGGCGGAGACCCAGTACTTC; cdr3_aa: CASSPSGSGAETQYF
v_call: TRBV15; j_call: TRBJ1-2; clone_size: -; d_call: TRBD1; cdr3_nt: TGTGCCACCAGCAGAGGGGACAGACCTAACTATGGCTACACCTTC; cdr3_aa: CATSRGDRPNYGYTF
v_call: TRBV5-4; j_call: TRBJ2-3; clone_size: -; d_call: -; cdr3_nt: TGTGCCAGCAGCTTGGCGGGAGCGAATGCAGATACGCAGTATTTT; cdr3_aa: CASSLAGANADTQYF
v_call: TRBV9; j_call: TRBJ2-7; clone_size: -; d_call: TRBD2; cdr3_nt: TGTGCCAGCAGCCCCATAGCGGGGAAGGACTACGAGCAGTACTTC; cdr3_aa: CASSPIAGKDYEQYF
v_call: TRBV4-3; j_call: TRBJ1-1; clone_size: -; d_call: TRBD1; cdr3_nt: TGCGCCAGCAGCCAAGTCGGACAGGGTCGGACTGAAGCTTTCTTT; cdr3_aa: CASSQVGQGRTEAFF
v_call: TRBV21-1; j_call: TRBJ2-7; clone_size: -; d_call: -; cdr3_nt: TGTGCCAGCAGCTACAGGGGCTCAGACGAGCAGTACTTC; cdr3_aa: CASSYRGSDEQYF
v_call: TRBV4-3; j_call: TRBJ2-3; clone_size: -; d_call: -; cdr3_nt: TGCGCCAGCAGCCAAGTGGGGCGGACAGATACGCAGTATTTT; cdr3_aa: CASSQVGRTDTQYF
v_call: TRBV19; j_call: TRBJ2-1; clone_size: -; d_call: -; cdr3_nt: TGTGCCAGTAGTATAGTTGCTAGAACCTACAATGAGCAGTTCTTC; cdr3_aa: CASSIVARTYNEQFF
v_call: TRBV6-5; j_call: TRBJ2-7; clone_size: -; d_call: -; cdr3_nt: TGTGCCAGCACTTTATCTAGCGCGAGCTCCTACGAGCAGTACTTC; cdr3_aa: CASTLSSASSYEQYF
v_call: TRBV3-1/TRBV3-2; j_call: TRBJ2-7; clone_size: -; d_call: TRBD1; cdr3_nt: TGTGCCAGCAGCCACAGGACAGGGAGCGAGCAGTACTTC; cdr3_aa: CASSHRTGSEQYF
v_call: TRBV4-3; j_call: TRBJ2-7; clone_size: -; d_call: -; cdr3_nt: TGCGCCAGCAGCCAACGGCAGGGGTCCGAGCAGTACTTC; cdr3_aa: CASSQRQGSEQYF